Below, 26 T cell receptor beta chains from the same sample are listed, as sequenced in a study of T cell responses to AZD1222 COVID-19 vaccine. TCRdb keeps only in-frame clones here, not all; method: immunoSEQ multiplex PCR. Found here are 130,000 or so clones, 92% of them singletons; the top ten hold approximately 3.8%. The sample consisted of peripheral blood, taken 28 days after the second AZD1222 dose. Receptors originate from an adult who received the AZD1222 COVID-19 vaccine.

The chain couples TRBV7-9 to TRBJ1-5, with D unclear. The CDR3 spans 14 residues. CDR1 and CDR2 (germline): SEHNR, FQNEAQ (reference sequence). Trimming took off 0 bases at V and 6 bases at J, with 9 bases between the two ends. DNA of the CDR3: TGTGCCAGCAGCTTAGCCGCAAGTGGTCAGCCCCAGCATTTT. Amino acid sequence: CASSLAASGQPQHF.

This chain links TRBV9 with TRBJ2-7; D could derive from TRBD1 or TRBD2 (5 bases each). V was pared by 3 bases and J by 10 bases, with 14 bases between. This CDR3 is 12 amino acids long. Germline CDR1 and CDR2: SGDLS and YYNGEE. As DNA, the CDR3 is TGTGCCAGCAGCGACGGGACCGCGAAACAGTACTTC. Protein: CASSDGTAKQYF.

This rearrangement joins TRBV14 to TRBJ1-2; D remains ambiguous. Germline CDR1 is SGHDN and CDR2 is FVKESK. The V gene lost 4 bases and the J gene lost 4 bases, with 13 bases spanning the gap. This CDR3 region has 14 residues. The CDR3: CASSRQPGGYGYTF. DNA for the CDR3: TGTGCCAGCAGCCGACAACCAGGCGGCTATGGCTACACCTTC.

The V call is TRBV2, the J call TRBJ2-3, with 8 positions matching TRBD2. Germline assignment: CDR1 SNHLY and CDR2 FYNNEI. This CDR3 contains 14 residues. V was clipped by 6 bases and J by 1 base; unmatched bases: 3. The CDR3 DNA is TGTGCCAGCAGCGCGGGGGGAGGCACAGATACGCAGTATTTT. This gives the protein CASSAGGGTDTQYF.

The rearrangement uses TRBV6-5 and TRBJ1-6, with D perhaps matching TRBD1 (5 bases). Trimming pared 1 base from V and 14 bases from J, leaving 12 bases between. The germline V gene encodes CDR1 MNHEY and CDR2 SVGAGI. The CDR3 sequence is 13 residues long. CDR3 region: CASSYWVGDALHF. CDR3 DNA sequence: TGTGCCAGCAGTTACTGGGTAGGGGATGCCCTCCACTTT.

The CDR3 is CASSQEGGKSNSPLHF. The DNA for the CDR3 is TGCGCCAGCAGCCAAGAAGGGGGGAAGTCGAATTCACCCCTCCACTTT. The chain links TRBV4-3 to TRBJ1-6; tentative D call: TRBD1 (6 bases). V was cut by 0 bases and J by 7 bases, with 13 bases left in between. Germline-derived CDR1 and CDR2 are LGHNA and YSLEER. This CDR3 region has 16 residues.

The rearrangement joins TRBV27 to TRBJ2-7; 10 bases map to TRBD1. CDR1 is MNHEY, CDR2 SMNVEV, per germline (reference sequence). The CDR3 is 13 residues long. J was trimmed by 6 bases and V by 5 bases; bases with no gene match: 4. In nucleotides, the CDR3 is TGTGCCAGCAGTCCCGGGACAGGGGCCGAGCAGTACTTC. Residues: CASSPGTGAEQYF.

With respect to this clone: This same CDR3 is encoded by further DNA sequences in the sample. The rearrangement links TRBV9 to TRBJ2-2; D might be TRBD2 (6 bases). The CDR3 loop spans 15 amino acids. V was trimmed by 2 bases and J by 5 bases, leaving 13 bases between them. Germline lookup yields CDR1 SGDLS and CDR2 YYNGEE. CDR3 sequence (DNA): TGTGCCAGCAGCGTGGCTAGCGCTAATACCGGGGAGCTGTTTTTT. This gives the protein CASSVASANTGELFF.

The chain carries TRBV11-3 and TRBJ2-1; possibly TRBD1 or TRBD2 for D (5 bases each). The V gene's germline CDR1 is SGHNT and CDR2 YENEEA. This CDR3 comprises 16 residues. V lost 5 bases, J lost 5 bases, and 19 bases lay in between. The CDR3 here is CASSPSEGYSNNEQFF. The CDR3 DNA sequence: TGTGCCAGCAGCCCCTCAGAGGGGTACTCAAACAATGAGCAGTTCTTC.

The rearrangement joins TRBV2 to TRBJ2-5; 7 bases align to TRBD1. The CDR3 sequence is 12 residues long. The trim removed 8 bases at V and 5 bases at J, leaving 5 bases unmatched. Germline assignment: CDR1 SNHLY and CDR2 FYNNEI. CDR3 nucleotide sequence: TGTGCCAGCTCAGGGGGTGGTGAGACCCAGTACTTC. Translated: CASSGGGETQYF.

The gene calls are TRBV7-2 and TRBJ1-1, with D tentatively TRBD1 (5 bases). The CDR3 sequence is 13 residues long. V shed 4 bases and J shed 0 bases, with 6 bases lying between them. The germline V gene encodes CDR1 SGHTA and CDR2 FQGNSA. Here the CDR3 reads CASSSTVNTEAFF. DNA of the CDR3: TGTGCCAGCAGCTCGACAGTGAACACTGAAGCTTTCTTT.

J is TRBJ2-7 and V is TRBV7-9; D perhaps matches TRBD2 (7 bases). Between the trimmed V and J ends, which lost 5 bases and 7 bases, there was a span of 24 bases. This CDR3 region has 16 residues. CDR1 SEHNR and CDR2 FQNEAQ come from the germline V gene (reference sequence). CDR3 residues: CASSVGVGGGPWEQYF. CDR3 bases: TGTGCCAGCAGCGTTGGTGTTGGCGGGGGCCCCTGGGAGCAGTACTTC.

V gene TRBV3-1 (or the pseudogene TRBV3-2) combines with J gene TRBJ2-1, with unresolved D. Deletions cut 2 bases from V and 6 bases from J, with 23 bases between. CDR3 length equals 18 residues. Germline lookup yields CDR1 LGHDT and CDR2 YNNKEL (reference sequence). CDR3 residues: CASSQYFTFLRSRNEQFF. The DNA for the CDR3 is TGTGCCAGCAGCCAATATTTCACGTTTTTACGGAGCCGCAATGAGCAGTTCTTC.

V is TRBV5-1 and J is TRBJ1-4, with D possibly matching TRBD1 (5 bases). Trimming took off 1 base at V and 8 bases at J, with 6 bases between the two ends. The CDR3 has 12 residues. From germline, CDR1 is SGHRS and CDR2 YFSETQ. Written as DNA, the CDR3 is TGCGCCAGCAGCTTGAGGGGAGAAAAACTGTTTTTT. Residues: CASSLRGEKLFF.

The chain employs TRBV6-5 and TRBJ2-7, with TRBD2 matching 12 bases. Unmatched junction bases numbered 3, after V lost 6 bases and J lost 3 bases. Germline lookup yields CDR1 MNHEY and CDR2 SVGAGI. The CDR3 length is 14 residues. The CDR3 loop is CASRGGLAGYEQYF. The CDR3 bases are TGTGCCAGCAGGGGGGGACTAGCGGGCTACGAGCAGTACTTC.

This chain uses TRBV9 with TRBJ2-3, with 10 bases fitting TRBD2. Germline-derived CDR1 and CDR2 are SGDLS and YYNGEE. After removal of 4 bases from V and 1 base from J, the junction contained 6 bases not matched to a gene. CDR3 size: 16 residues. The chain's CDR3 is CASSPLAGEGTDTQYF. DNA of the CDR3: TGTGCCAGCAGCCCGCTAGCGGGGGAAGGCACAGATACGCAGTATTTT.

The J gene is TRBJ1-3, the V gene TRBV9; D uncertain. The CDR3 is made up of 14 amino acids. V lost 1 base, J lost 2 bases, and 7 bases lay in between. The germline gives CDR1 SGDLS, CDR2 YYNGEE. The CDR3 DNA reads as TGTGCCAGCAGCGTACCGGGAGCTGGAAACACCATATATTTT. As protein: CASSVPGAGNTIYF.

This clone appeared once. The CDR3 spells CASSQDRVVSDTQYF. For the CDR3, the DNA is TGTGCCAGCAGCCAAGATAGGGTAGTCTCGGATACGCAGTATTTT. The gene calls are TRBV3-1 (or the pseudogene TRBV3-2) and TRBJ2-3; D is uncertain. Germline V gives CDR1 LGHDT, CDR2 YNNKEL (reference sequence). The germline V and J ends were trimmed by 0 bases and 6 bases, with 13 bases remaining between them. This CDR3 spans 15 amino acids.

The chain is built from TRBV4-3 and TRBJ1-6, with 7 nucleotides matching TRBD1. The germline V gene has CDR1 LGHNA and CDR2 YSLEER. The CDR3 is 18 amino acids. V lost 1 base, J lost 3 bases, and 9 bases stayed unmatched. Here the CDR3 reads CASSQGPPGQSYNSPLHF. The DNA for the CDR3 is TGCGCCAGCAGCCAAGGTCCGCCGGGACAGAGCTATAATTCACCCCTCCACTTT.

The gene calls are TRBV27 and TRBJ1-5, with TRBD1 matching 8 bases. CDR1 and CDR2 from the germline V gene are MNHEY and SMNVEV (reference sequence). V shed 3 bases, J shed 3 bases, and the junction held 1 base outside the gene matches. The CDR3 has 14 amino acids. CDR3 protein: CASSFRGPNQPQHF. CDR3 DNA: TGTGCCAGCAGTTTCAGGGGGCCCAATCAGCCCCAGCATTTT.

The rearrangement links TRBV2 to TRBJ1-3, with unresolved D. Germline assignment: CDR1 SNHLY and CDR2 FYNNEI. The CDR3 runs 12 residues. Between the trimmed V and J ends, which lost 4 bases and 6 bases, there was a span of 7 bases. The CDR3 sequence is CASSGDENTIYF. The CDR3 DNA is TGTGCCAGCAGTGGGGATGAAAACACCATATATTTT. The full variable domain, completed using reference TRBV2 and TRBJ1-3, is EPEVTQTPSHQVTQMGQEVILRCVPISNHLYFYWYRQILGQKVEFLVSFYNNEISEKSEIFDDQFSVERPDGSNFTLKIRSTKLEDSAMYFCASSGDENTIYFGEGSWLTVV.

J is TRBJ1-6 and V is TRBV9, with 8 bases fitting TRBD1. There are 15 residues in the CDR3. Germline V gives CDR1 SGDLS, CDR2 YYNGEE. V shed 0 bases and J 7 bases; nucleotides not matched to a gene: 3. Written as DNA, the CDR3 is TGTGCCAGCAGCGTAGCAACAGGGGGAAATTCACCCCTCCACTTT. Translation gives CASSVATGGNSPLHF.

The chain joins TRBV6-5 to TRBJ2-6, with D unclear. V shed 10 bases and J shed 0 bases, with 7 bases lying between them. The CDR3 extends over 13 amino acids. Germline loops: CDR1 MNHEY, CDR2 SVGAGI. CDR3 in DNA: TGTGCCACCCGAGTCTCTGGGGCCAACGTCCTGACTTTC. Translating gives CATRVSGANVLTF.

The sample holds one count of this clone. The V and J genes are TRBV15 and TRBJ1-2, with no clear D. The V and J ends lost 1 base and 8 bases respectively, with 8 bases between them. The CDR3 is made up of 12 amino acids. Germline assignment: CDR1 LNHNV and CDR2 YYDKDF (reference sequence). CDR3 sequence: CATSRGGWGYTF. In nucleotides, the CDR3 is TGTGCCACCAGCAGAGGTGGATGGGGCTACACCTTC.

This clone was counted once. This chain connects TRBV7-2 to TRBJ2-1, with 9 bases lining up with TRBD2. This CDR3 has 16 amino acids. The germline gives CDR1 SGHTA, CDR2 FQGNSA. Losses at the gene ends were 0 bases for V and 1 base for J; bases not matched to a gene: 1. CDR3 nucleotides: TGTGCCAGCAGCTTAGCCGCGGGGGGGTCCTACAATGAGCAGTTCTTC. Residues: CASSLAAGGSYNEQFF.

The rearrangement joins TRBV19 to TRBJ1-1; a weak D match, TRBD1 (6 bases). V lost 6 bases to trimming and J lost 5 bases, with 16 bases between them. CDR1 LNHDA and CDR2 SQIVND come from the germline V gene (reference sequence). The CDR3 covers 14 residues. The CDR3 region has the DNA TGTGCCAGTAGACTACAGGGACTGGGGACTGAAGCTTTCTTT. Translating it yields CASRLQGLGTEAFF.